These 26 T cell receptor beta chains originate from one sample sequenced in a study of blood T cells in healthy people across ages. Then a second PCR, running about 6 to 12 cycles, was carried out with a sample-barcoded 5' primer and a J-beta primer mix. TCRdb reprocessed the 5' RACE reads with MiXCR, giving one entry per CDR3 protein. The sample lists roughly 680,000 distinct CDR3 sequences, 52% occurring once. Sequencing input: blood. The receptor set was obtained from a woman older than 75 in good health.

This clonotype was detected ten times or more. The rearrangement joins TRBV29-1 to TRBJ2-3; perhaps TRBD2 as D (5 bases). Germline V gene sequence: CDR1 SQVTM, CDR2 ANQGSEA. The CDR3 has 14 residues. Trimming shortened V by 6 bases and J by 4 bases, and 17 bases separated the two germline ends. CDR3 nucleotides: TGCAGCGTCTCTCCGGTACTAGAGGCAGATACGCAGTATTTT. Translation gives CSVSPVLEADTQYF.

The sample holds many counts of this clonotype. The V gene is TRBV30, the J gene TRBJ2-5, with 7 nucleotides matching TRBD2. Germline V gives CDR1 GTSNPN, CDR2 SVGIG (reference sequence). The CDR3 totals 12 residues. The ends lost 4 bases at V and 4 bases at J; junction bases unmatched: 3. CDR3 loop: CAWTAGRETQYF. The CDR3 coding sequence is TGTGCCTGGACAGCGGGAAGAGAGACCCAGTACTTC.

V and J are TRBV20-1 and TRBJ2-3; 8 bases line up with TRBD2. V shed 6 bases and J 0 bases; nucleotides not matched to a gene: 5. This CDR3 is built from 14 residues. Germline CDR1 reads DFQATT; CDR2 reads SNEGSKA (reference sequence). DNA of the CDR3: TGCAGTGCCCCCTTAGCGGGGAGCACAGATACGCAGTATTTT. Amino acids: CSAPLAGSTDTQYF.

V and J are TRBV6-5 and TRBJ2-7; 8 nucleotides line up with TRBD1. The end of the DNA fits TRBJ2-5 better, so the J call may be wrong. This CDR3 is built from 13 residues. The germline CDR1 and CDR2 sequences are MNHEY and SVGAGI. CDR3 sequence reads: CASSRTGRQTQYF. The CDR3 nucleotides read TGTGCCAGCAGTAGGACAGGGCGTCAGACCCAGTACTTC.

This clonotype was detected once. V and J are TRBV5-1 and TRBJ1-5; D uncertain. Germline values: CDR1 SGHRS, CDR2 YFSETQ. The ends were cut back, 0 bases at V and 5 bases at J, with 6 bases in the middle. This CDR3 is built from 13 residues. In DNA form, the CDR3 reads TGCGCCAGCAGCTTGGTACCATATCAGCCCCAGCATTTT. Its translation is CASSLVPYQPQHF.

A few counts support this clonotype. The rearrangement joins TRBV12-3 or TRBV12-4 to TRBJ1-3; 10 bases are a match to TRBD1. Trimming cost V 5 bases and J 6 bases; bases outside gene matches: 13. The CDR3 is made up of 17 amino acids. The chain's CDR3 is CASSHPLGTGVVNTIYF. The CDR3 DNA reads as TGTGCCAGCAGTCACCCCCTCGGGACAGGGGTTGTAAACACCATATATTTT.

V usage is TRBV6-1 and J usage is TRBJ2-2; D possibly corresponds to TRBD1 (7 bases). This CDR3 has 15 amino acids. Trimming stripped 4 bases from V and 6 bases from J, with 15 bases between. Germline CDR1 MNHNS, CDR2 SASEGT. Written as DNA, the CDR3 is TGTGCCAGCAGTGGACAGGGCGGGATCCCCGGGGAGCTGTTTTTT. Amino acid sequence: CASSGQGGIPGELFF.

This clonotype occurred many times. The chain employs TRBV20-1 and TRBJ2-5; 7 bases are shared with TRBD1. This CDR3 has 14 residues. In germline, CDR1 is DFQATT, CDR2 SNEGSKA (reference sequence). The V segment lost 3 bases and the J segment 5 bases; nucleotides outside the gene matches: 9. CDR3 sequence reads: CSARAYGRGETQYF. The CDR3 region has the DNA TGCAGTGCTAGGGCATACGGCAGGGGGGAGACCCAGTACTTC.

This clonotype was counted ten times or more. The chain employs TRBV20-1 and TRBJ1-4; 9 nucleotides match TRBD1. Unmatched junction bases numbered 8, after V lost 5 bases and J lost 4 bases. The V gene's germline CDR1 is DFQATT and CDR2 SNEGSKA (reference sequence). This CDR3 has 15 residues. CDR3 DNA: TGCAGTGCTCTTCAGCCGACAGGGGGTAATGAAAAACTGTTTTTT. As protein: CSALQPTGGNEKLFF.

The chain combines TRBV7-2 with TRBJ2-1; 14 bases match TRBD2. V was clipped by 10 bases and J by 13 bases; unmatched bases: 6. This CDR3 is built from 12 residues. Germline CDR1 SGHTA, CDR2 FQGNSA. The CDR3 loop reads CATRLAGGHQFF. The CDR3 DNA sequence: TGTGCCACCAGACTAGCGGGAGGGCACCAGTTCTTC.

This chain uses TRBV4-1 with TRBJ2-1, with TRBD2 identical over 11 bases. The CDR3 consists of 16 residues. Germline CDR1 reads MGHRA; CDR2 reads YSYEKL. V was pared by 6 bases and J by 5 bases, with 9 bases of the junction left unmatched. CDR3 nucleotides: TGCGCCAGCAGACCAAGGGTGGGACTAGCGGACAATGAGCAGTTCTTC. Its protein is CASRPRVGLADNEQFF.

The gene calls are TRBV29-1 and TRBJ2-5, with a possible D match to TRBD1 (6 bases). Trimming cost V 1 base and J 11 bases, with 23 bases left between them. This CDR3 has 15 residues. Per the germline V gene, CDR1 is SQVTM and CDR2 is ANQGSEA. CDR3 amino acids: CSVEALMTGSWIQYF. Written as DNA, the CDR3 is TGCAGCGTTGAAGCCCTGATGACAGGCTCCTGGATTCAGTACTTC.

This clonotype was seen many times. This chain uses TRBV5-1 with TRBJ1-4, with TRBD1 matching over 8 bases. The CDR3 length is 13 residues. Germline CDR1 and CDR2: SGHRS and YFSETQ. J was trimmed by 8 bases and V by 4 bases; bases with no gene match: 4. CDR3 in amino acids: CASSRGQGEKLFF. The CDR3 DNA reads TGCGCCAGCAGCCGCGGACAGGGCGAAAAACTGTTTTTT.

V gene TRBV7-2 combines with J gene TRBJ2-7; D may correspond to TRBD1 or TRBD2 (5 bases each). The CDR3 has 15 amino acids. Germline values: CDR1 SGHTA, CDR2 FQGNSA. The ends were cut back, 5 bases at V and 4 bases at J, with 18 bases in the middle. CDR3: CASSPFSGPTYEQYF. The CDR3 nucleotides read TGTGCCAGCAGCCCGTTCTCGGGACCAACTTACGAGCAGTACTTC.

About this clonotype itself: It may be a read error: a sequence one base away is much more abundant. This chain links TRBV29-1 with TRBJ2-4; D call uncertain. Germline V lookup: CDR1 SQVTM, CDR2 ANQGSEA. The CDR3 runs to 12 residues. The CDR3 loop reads CRHPRFGYELYF. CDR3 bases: TGCAGACATCCGCGTTTCGGGTACGAGCTGTACTTC. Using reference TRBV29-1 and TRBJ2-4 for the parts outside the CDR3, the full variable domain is SAVISQKPSRDICQRGTSLTIQCQVDSQVTMMFWYRQQPGQSLTLIATANQGSEATYESGFVIDKFPISRPNLTFSTLTVSNMSPEDSSIYLCRHPRFGYELYFGAGTRLSVL.

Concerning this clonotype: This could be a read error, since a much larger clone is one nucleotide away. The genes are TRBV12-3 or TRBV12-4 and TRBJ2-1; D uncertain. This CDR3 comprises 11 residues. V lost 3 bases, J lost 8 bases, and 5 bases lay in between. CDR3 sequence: CASSFWDEQFF. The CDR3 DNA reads TGTGCCAGCAGTTTTTGGGATGAGCAGTTCTTC.

This CDR3 reads CASSYSSSGGPEAFF. The CDR3 DNA follows: TGTGCCAGCAGTTACTCTTCGTCAGGGGGCCCTGAAGCTTTCTTT. The rearrangement links TRBV6-2 or TRBV6-3 to TRBJ1-1; TRBD1 matches at 8 bases. The CDR3 runs 15 residues. Per the germline V gene, CDR1 is MNHEY and CDR2 is SVGEGT. The V segment lost 0 bases and the J segment 6 bases; nucleotides outside the gene matches: 6.

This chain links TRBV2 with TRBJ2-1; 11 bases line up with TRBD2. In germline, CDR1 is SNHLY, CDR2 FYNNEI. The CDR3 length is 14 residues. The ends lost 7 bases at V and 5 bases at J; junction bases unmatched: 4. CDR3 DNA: TGTGCCAGCACGGTACTAGCGGGAGACAATGAGCAGTTCTTC. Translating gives CASTVLAGDNEQFF.

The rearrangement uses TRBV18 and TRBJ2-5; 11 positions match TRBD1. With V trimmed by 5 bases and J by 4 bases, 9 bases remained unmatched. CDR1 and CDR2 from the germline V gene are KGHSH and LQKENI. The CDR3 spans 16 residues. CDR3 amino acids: CASSTLGQGASETQYF. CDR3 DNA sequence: TGTGCCAGCTCAACCCTCGGACAGGGGGCCTCAGAGACCCAGTACTTC. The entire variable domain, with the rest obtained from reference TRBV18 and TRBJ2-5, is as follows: NAGVMQNPRHLVRRRGQEARLRCSPMKGHSHVYWYRQLPEEGLKFMVYLQKENIIDESGMPKERFSAEFPKEGPSILRIQQVVRGDSAAYFCASSTLGQGASETQYFGPGTRLLVL.

As DNA, the CDR3 is TGTGCCTGGAGTTCGCGTGGGACAGGGAGGGGTCAGCCCCAGCATTTT. Amino acids: CAWSSRGTGRGQPQHF. The rearrangement links TRBV30 to TRBJ1-5; the match to TRBD1 covers 9 bases. This CDR3 is built from 16 residues. Germline V gene lookup returns CDR1 GTSNPN and CDR2 SVGIG (reference sequence). V gave up 2 bases and J gave up 6 bases; unmatched junction bases: 11.

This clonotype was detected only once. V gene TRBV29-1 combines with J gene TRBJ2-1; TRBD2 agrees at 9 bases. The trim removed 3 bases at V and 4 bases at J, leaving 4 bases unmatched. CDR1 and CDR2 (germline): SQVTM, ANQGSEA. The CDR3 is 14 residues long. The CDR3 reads CSVDSSGMYNEQFF. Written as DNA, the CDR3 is TGCAGCGTTGATTCTAGCGGGATGTACAATGAGCAGTTCTTC.

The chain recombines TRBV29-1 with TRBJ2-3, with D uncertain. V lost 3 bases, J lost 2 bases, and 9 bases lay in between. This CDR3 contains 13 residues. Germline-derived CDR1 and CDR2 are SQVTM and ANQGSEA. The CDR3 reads CSVEDRLTDTQYF. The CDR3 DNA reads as TGCAGCGTTGAGGATCGACTCACAGATACGCAGTATTTT.

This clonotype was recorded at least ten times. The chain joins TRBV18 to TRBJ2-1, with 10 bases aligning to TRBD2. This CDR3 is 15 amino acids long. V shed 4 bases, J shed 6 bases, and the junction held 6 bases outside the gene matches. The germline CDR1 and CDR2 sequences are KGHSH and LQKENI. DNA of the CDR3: TGTGCCAGCTCACTTCCGGGACTAGCGACCAATGAGCAGTTCTTC. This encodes CASSLPGLATNEQFF.

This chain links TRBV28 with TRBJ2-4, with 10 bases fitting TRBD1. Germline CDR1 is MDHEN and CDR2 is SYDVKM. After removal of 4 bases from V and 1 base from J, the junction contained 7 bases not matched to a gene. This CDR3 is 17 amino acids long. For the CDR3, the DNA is TGTGCCAGCAGTTCATCCGGGACAGGGGCTGCCAAAAACATTCAGTACTTC. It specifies CASSSSGTGAAKNIQYF.

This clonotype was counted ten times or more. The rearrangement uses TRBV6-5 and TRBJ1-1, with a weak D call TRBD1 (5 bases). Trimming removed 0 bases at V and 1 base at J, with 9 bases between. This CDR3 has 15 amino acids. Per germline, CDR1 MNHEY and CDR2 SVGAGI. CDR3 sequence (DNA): TGTGCCAGCAGTTACTCGACTAGGGGGAACACTGAAGCTTTCTTT. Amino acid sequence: CASSYSTRGNTEAFF.

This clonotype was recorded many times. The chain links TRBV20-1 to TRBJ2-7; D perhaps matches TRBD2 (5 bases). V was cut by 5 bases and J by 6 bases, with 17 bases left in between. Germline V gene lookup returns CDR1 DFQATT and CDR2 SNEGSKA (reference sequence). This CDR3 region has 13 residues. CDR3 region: CSAGLGGSGEQYF. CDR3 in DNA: TGCAGTGCTGGCCTTGGAGGCTCGGGCGAGCAGTACTTC.